These 7 T cell receptor beta chains share one sample of origin, sequenced in a study of Ad26.COV2.S vaccination and SARS-CoV-2 variants (dated by TCRdb to the early 2020s). Receptor libraries were prepared by the immunoSEQ multiplex PCR assay. TCRdb mirrors the immuneACCESS table, restricted to in-frame sequences. Some clones are absent from its copies; in checked studies, under half trace to an unresolved V gene, and the reason for the others is unknown. A total of about 350,000 clones appear in this sample, about 88% of them only once. In total, the top ten clones hold 3% to 4% of the sample. The treatment or condition label, read with the paper, signifies: about 20 received Ad26.COV2.S at low or high dose, single or two shots; several received placebo; per-sample allocation not given. For vaccine and placebo recipients, repertoires were sequenced using samples collected on day 63 after the first injection.

Sequencing used peripheral blood, obtained in a trial of Ad26.COV2.S vaccine versus placebo. The origin of the receptors is a person between 18 and 60 years old who received the Ad26.COV2.S COVID-19 vaccine or a placebo.

J is TRBJ2-7 and V is TRBV6-5, with a possible D match to TRBD1 (6 bases). Germline CDR1 and CDR2: MNHEY and SVGAGI. The CDR3 sequence is 13 residues long. V was trimmed by 8 bases and J by 7 bases, leaving 18 bases between them. This chain's CDR3 is CASGIKGTGEQYF. The CDR3 bases are TGTGCCAGCGGTATAAAGGGAACAGGGGAGCAGTACTTC.

The chain employs TRBV4-1 and TRBJ2-2, with 11 bases that match TRBD2. CDR1 and CDR2 from the germline V gene are MGHRA and YSYEKL. Trimming removed 4 bases from V and 7 bases from J; junction bases left unmatched: 14. The CDR3 contains 18 residues. The CDR3 DNA follows: TGCGCCAGCAGCCGAAAACAACTAGCGGGGGCATCGGGCGGGGAGCTGTTTTTT. Its protein is CASSRKQLAGASGGELFF.

The rearrangement joins TRBV3-1 (or the pseudogene TRBV3-2) to TRBJ1-2; 7 bases line up with TRBD1. CDR1 LGHDT and CDR2 YNNKEL come from the germline V gene (reference sequence). CDR3 length: 15 residues. Losses at the gene ends were 6 bases for V and 8 bases for J; bases not matched to a gene: 15. The CDR3 DNA reads as TGTGCCAGCAGTGACAGGGCCCGGGGTCATTTGGGCTACACCTTC. This gives the protein CASSDRARGHLGYTF.

The chain is built from TRBV6-2 or TRBV6-3 and TRBJ2-3; D is unresolved. The CDR3 spans 11 residues. CDR1 is MNHEY, CDR2 SVGEGT, per germline. The V and J ends lost 5 bases and 4 bases respectively, with 4 bases between them. The CDR3 nucleotides are TGTGCCAGCAGTCAGTCAGATACGCAGTATTTT. This encodes CASSQSDTQYF.

The V gene is TRBV14, the J gene TRBJ1-3; D is unresolved. The germline gives CDR1 SGHDN, CDR2 FVKESK. The CDR3 length is 14 residues. V lost 0 bases and J lost 2, with 5 bases in between. The CDR3: CASSQDLTGNTIYF. In DNA form, the CDR3 reads TGTGCCAGCAGCCAAGATCTCACTGGAAACACCATATATTTT.

This chain links TRBV7-6 with TRBJ2-7; D gene uncertain. The germline gives CDR1 SGHVS, CDR2 FNYEAQ. Trimming removed 2 bases at V and 0 bases at J, with 11 bases between. This CDR3 has 15 amino acids. CDR3 sequence: CASSLRPQSSYEQYF. CDR3 nucleotides: TGTGCCAGCAGCTTAAGGCCGCAGAGCTCCTACGAGCAGTACTTC.

The rearrangement links TRBV20-1 to TRBJ2-7; D possibly corresponds to TRBD1 (5 bases). This CDR3 is built from 13 residues. Germline V gene sequence: CDR1 DFQATT, CDR2 SNEGSKA (reference sequence). Trimming left V 3 bases short and J 3 bases short, with 12 bases between. The CDR3: CSASVGPLYEQYF. CDR3 DNA sequence: TGCAGTGCTAGTGTGGGGCCTCTCTACGAGCAGTACTTC.